The 9 T cell receptor beta chains given below trace back to one sample, sequenced in a study of tumor-infiltrating lymphocytes in oesophageal squamous cell carcinoma. Via MiXCR, TCRdb re-called the PCR reads, giving one row per CDR3 protein. The repertoire holds some 20,000 distinct CDR3 sequences, 40% to 55% seen once, with 20% to 25% in the top ten. The material sequenced was esophageal tumor tissue. These receptors all come from a male donor with esophageal squamous cell carcinoma.

V usage is TRBV28 and J usage is TRBJ1-2, with D perhaps TRBD1 (6 bases). The length of the CDR3 is 17 residues. The V gene lost 4 bases and the J gene lost 0 bases, with 18 bases spanning the gap. Germline assignment: CDR1 MDHEN and CDR2 SYDVKM. The CDR3 DNA sequence: TGTGCCAGCAGTTCGTCGGGAGGGGGGGTCACTAACTATGGCTACACCTTC. It specifies CASSSSGGGVTNYGYTF.

The chain employs TRBV12-3 or TRBV12-4 and TRBJ2-7, with a possible D match to TRBD2 (6 bases). Trimming stripped 6 bases from V and 9 bases from J, with 15 bases between. The CDR3 sequence is 12 residues long. DNA of the CDR3: TGTGCCAGCAGACTAACCGGGACTCGGCAGTACTTC. Translating gives CASRLTGTRQYF.

The CDR3 DNA reads as TGTGCCAGCAGTTACTCACCGGGACTAGCTTCCAATGAGCAGTTCTTC. It specifies CASSYSPGLASNEQFF. The chain is built from TRBV6-6 and TRBJ2-1, with 9 bases identical to TRBD2. V trimming: 0 bases; J trimming: 6 bases; junction bases outside the gene matches: 6. This CDR3 has 16 amino acids. Germline V CDR1 and CDR2: MNHNY, SVGAGI (reference sequence).

The chain links TRBV7-2 to TRBJ2-3; 7 positions match TRBD1. The J call may be faulty, since TRBJ2-7 better matches the DNA end. The CDR3 runs to 14 residues. Germline-derived CDR1 and CDR2 are SGHTA and FQGNSA. CDR3 sequence (DNA): TGTGCCAGCAGCTTAGAAAAGACAGGGAGCGAGCAGTACTTC. It codes for CASSLEKTGSEQYF.

As to this clonotype: The conserved phenylalanine or tryptophan normally closing the CDR3 is absent here, so this likely arose from a read error. Because the CDR3's place on the DNA is in doubt, the DNA is left out and the CDR3 is given as listed by TCRdb. This rearrangement joins TRBV7-2 to TRBJ2-3; TRBD1, the D gene given by the table, was not confirmed from the DNA. In germline, CDR1 is SGHTA, CDR2 FQGNSA. The CDR3 totals 14 residues, both ends included. The chain's CDR3 is CASSLGGMGQYFGP.

This clonotype was observed a few times. Since no conserved phenylalanine or tryptophan closes the CDR3, a read error is the likely cause. The DNA is omitted, as the CDR3 cannot be located on it reliably, and the CDR3 follows TCRdb's listing. The CDR3 sequence: CASTNRPEGNYGYTFGS. The chain joins TRBV19 to TRBJ2-7; TRBD1, the table's D call, was not compared with the DNA. 17 amino acids form the CDR3, both terminal residues included. Germline lookup yields CDR1 LNHDA and CDR2 SQIVND (reference sequence).

The chain joins TRBV7-8 to TRBJ2-7; D is undetermined. With 4 bases removed from V and 0 bases from J, the gap between germline ends came to 10 bases. The CDR3 sequence is 14 residues long. Germline values: CDR1 SGHVS, CDR2 FQNEAQ. The CDR3 DNA sequence: TGTGCCAGCAGCTCTCGACCCAGCTCCTACGAGCAGTACTTC. Its protein is CASSSRPSSYEQYF.

This clonotype was recorded many times. Without the conserved terminal phenylalanine or tryptophan, this CDR3 likely stems from a read error. The DNA is omitted, as the CDR3 cannot be located on it reliably, and the CDR3 follows TCRdb's listing. This chain links TRBV12-3 or TRBV12-4 with TRBJ2-7. The CDR3 is 16 amino acids long, termini counted. The CDR3 here is CASSLAGRIYGYTFGS.

This clonotype is a singleton in its sample. Because it lacks the conserved phenylalanine or tryptophan at the end, this CDR3 is likely a read error. The DNA is omitted, as the CDR3 cannot be located on it reliably, and the CDR3 follows TCRdb's listing. This chain joins TRBV28 and TRBJ2-3; TRBD1 was called by the table and not checked on the DNA. Per germline, CDR1 MDHEN and CDR2 SYDVKM. Including both end residues, the CDR3 is 17 amino acids long. The CDR3 sequence is CASSTGTGGRYGYTFGP.